This T cell receptor beta chain was obtained from a study of cytomegalovirus exposure and HLA in healthy donors. Study results and caveats: Prior analysis indicated that the majority of TCR beta V segments exhibited productivity approximately 87% or approximately 30% of the time. Likely technical artifact: a cluster of highly shared sequence variants. A few CMV-associated chains proved CMV antigen-specific in vitro. According to the study, some 160 TCR beta chains were cytomegalovirus-associated.

On this clone: Its antigen is as yet unknown.

The CDR3 is 15 amino acids. Unmatched junction bases numbered 8, after V lost 3 bases and J lost 6 bases. Germline loops: CDR1 SGHDT, CDR2 YYEEEE. This PCR relied on a set of 60 Vbeta primers and 13 Jbeta primers. TCRdb keeps only in-frame clones here, not all; method: immunoSEQ multiplex PCR. The sample shows 200,000 or so clones, around 80% of them seen only once. Sequenced: PBMCs. This receptor was taken from a man aged 25-45 years in good health and CMV-seronegative. The chain has TRBV5-6 and TRBJ2-3; TRBD1 matches at 9 bases. The CDR3: CASSSRTGDMDTQYF. CDR3 nucleotides: TGTGCCAGCAGCTCAAGGACAGGGGATATGGATACGCAGTATTTT.